These T cell receptor beta chains were read from a single sample in a study of cytomegalovirus exposure and HLA in healthy donors. TCRdb keeps only in-frame clones here, not all; method: immunoSEQ multiplex PCR. The sample gives about 50,000 clones, roughly 80% of which show up once; less than 3% is in the top ten. Input material: PBMCs. Source of these receptors: a woman aged 40 to 49 in good health and CMV-seropositive. The CDR3 runs from the conserved cysteine through the conserved F or W.

V gene: TRBV5-3; J gene: TRBJ1-2; CDR3 protein: CARSHDRSAGGYTF
V gene: TRBV5-8; J gene: TRBJ1-2; CDR3 protein: CASSLGLETTYGYTF
V gene: TRBV10-3; J gene: TRBJ1-1; CDR3 protein: CAISDGTGGYTEAFF
V gene: TRBV9; J gene: TRBJ2-3; CDR3 protein: CASGRGLADTQYF
V gene: TRBV15; J gene: TRBJ2-3; CDR3 protein: CATSPSLGGDTQYF
V gene: TRBV7-8; J gene: TRBJ1-5; CDR3 protein: CASSLAQGDQPQHF
V gene: TRBV9; J gene: TRBJ2-7; CDR3 protein: CASSVDPSTYEQYF
V gene: TRBV10-3; J gene: TRBJ2-1; CDR3 protein: CAISGSNPNEQFF
V gene: TRBV4-2; J gene: TRBJ1-1; CDR3 protein: CASSQPGQGNTEAFF
V gene: TRBV30; J gene: TRBJ2-7; CDR3 protein: CACGPQGSYEQYF
V gene: TRBV4-3; J gene: TRBJ1-3; CDR3 protein: CASSRIGNSGNTIYF
V gene: TRBV7-8; J gene: TRBJ2-7; CDR3 protein: CASRTSGGAGSYEQYF
V gene: TRBV14; J gene: TRBJ1-1; CDR3 protein: CASSPSGGGGTEAFF
V gene: TRBV10-3; J gene: TRBJ2-1; CDR3 protein: CAITPDSYNEQFF
V gene: TRBV20-1; J gene: TRBJ1-2; CDR3 protein: CSAGPTEPGTF
V gene: TRBV11-2; J gene: TRBJ2-5; CDR3 protein: CASSSGGGSGTQYF
V gene: TRBV7-2; J gene: TRBJ1-5; CDR3 protein: CASSLSGYSNQPQHF
V gene: TRBV2; J gene: TRBJ2-7; CDR3 protein: CASSDPGRLSSYEQYF
V gene: TRBV5-1; J gene: TRBJ1-2; CDR3 protein: CASSPSDWAYGYTF
V gene: TRBV28; J gene: TRBJ1-1; CDR3 protein: CASKEGVSVAFF
V gene: TRBV7-2; J gene: TRBJ2-7; CDR3 protein: CASSLTRTDYEQYF
V gene: TRBV15; J gene: TRBJ1-1; CDR3 protein: CATSTIPGQGDTEAFF
V gene: TRBV7-2; J gene: TRBJ1-1; CDR3 protein: CASSPRQGWTEAFF
V gene: TRBV10-2; J gene: TRBJ1-4; CDR3 protein: CASSEQAPNEKLFF
V gene: TRBV18; J gene: TRBJ1-2; CDR3 protein: CASSAQGDGYTF
V gene: TRBV6-5; J gene: TRBJ2-1; CDR3 protein: CASSRGGNEQFF
V gene: TRBV5-4; J gene: TRBJ2-5; CDR3 protein: CASSPGLAGYQETQYF
V gene: TRBV30; J gene: TRBJ1-1; CDR3 protein: CAFHLGGGEAFF
V gene: TRBV7-2; J gene: TRBJ1-6; CDR3 protein: CASSPSGTGVSPLHF
V gene: TRBV11-2; J gene: TRBJ1-5; CDR3 protein: CASSWTGGLGQPQHF
V gene: TRBV10-3; J gene: TRBJ1-2; CDR3 protein: CAISVPGQKNGGYTF
V gene: TRBV5-8; J gene: TRBJ2-7; CDR3 protein: CASSPRLGGTFPYEQYF
V gene: TRBV2; J gene: TRBJ1-5; CDR3 protein: CATSEGILSNQPQHF
V gene: TRBV29-1; J gene: TRBJ1-2; CDR3 protein: CSVTQDRGDGYTF
V gene: TRBV6-5; J gene: TRBJ2-5; CDR3 protein: CASSLMSYETQYF
V gene: TRBV29-1; J gene: TRBJ2-7; CDR3 protein: CSASKFSGGAHEQYF
V gene: TRBV6-6; J gene: TRBJ2-2; CDR3 protein: CASRSQGAPNTGELFF
V gene: TRBV7-2; J gene: TRBJ2-5; CDR3 protein: CASRRAGAPPTQYF
V gene: TRBV5-1; J gene: TRBJ2-3; CDR3 protein: CASSLEGVTDTQYF
V gene: TRBV11-2; J gene: TRBJ2-7; CDR3 protein: CASSLVPGKDEQYF
V gene: TRBV7-2; J gene: TRBJ2-7; CDR3 protein: CASSLTLYEQYF
V gene: TRBV12-5; J gene: TRBJ2-2; CDR3 protein: CASGLSRGPNRMPNTGELFF
V gene: TRBV25-1; J gene: TRBJ1-6; CDR3 protein: CASSVNWEFSPLHF
V gene: TRBV7-9; J gene: TRBJ2-1; CDR3 protein: CASSLTSGGHEQFF
V gene: TRBV11-2; J gene: TRBJ2-7; CDR3 protein: CASSSGQGNYEQYF
V gene: TRBV2; J gene: TRBJ1-4; CDR3 protein: CASRRTGTTNEKLFF
V gene: TRBV4-1; J gene: TRBJ1-1; CDR3 protein: CASSLLVGQGSVNTEAFF
V gene: TRBV28; J gene: TRBJ2-7; CDR3 protein: CASSLFGQPYEQYF
V gene: TRBV11-3; J gene: TRBJ2-7; CDR3 protein: CASSDRDTSYEQYF
V gene: TRBV11-1; J gene: TRBJ2-2; CDR3 protein: CASSLVGANTGELFF
V gene: TRBV4-2; J gene: TRBJ2-5; CDR3 protein: CASSQVSGTSGGAGKRETQYF
V gene: TRBV7-8; J gene: TRBJ2-2; CDR3 protein: CASSLGSYGELFF
V gene: TRBV12-5; J gene: TRBJ2-5; CDR3 protein: CASGFARPTQYF
V gene: TRBV6-1; J gene: TRBJ2-3; CDR3 protein: CASSTTGADTQYF
V gene: TRBV4-3; J gene: TRBJ1-4; CDR3 protein: CASSPSAGRNEKLFF